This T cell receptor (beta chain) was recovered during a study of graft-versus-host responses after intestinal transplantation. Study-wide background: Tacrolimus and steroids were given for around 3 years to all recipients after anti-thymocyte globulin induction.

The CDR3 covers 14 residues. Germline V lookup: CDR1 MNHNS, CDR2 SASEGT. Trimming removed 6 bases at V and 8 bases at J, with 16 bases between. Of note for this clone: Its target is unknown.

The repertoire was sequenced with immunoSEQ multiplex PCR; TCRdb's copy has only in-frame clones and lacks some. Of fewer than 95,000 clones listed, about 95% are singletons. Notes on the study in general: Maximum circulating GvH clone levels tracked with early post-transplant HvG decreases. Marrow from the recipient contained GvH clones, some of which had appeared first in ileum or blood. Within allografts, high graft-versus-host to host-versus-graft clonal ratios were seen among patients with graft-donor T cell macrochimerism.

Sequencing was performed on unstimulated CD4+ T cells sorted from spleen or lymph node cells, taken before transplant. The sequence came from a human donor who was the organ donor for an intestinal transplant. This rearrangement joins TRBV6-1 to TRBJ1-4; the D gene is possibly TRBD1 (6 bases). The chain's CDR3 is CASRQGLGTEKLFF. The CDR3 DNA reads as TGTGCCAGCAGACAGGGTCTCGGTACGGAAAAACTGTTTTTT.